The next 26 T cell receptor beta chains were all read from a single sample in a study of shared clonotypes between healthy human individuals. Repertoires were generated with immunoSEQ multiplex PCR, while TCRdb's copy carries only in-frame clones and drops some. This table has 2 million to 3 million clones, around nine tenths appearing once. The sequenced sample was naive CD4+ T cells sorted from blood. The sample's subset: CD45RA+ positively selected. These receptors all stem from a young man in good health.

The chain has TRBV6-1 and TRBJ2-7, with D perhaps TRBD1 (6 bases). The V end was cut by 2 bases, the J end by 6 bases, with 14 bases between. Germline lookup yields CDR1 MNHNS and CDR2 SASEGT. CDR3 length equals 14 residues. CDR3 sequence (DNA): TGTGCCAGCAGTGAACGGTGGGGGCTAATCGAGCAGTACTTC. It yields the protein CASSERWGLIEQYF.

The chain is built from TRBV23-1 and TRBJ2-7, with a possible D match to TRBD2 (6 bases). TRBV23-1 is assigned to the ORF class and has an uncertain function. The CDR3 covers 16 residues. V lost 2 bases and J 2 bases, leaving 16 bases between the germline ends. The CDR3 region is CASSQGRRGSTYEQYF. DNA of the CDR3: TGCGCCAGCAGTCAAGGGCGACGGGGGTCTACCTACGAGCAGTACTTC.

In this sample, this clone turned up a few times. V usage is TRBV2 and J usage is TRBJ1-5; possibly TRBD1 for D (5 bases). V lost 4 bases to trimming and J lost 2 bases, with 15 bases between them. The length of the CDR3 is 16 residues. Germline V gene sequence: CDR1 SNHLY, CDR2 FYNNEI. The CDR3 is CASSVPGRGGNQPQHF. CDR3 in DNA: TGTGCCAGCAGTGTCCCCGGGCGGGGGGGCAATCAGCCCCAGCATTTT.

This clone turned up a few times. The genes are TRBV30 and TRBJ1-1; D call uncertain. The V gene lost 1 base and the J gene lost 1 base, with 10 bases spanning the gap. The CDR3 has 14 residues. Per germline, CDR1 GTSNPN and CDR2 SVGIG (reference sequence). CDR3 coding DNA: TGTGCCTGGAGTGGGCTCCTTAGGAACACTGAAGCTTTCTTT. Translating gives CAWSGLLRNTEAFF.

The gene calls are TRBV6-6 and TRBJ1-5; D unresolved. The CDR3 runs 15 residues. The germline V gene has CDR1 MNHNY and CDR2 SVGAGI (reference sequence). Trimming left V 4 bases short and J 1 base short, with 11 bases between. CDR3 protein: CASSSRAESNQPQHF. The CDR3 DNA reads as TGTGCCAGCAGTTCCCGGGCAGAAAGCAATCAGCCCCAGCATTTT.

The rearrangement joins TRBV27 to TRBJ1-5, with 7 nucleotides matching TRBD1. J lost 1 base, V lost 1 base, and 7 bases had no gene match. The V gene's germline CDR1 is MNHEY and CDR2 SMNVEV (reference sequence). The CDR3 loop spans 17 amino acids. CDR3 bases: TGTGCCAGCAGTTTATACGGGTACAGGGGCAGCAATCAGCCCCAGCATTTT. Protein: CASSLYGYRGSNQPQHF.

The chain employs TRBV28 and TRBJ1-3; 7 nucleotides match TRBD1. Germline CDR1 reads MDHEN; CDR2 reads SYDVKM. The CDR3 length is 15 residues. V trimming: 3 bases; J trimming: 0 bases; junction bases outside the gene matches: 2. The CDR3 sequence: CASSLGTVSGNTIYF. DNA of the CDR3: TGTGCCAGCAGTTTGGGGACAGTCTCTGGAAACACCATATATTTT. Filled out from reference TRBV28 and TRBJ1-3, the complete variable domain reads DVKVTQSSRYLVKRTGEKVFLECVQDMDHENMFWYRQDPGLGLRLIYFSYDVKMKEKGDIPEGYSVSREKKERFSLILESASTNQTSMYLCASSLGTVSGNTIYFGEGSWLTVV.

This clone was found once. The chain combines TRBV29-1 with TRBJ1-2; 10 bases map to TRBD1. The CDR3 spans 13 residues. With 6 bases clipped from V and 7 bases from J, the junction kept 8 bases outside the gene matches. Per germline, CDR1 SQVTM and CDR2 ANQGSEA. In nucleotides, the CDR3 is TGCAGCGTACCGGGACAGGGGATAAGTGGCTACACCTTC. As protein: CSVPGQGISGYTF.

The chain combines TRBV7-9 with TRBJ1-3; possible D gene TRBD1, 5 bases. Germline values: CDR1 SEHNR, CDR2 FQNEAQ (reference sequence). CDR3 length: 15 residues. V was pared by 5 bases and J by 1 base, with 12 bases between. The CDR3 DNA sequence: TGTGCCAGCAGCGATATGGGGGGGTCTGGAAACACCATATATTTT. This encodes CASSDMGGSGNTIYF.

This CDR3 is CASSLWAIGNYGYTF. The CDR3 region has the DNA TGTGCCAGCAGTTTATGGGCGATTGGGAACTATGGCTACACCTTC. This chain uses TRBV28 with TRBJ1-2; D gene unclear. The CDR3 spans 15 residues. The germline gives CDR1 MDHEN, CDR2 SYDVKM. V shed 0 bases and J shed 2 bases, with 10 bases lying between them.

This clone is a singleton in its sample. The CDR3 reads CASSDGTYKLFF. In DNA form, the CDR3 reads TGTGCCAGCAGTGACGGGACATACAAACTGTTTTTT. The V and J genes are TRBV6-6 and TRBJ1-4, with D possibly matching TRBD1 (6 bases). This CDR3 is built from 12 residues. V lost 5 bases, J lost 11 bases, and 12 bases lay in between. Germline CDR1 MNHNY, CDR2 SVGAGI (reference sequence).

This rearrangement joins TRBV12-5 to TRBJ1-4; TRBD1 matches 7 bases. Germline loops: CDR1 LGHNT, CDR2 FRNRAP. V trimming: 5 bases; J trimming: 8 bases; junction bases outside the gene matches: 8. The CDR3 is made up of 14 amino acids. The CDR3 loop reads CASGVGTDGEKLFF. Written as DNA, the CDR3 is TGTGCTAGTGGTGTGGGGACAGACGGCGAAAAACTGTTTTTT.

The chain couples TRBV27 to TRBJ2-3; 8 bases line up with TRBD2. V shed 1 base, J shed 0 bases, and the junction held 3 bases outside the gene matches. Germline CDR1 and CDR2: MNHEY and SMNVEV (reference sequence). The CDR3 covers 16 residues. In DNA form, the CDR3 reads TGTGCCAGCAGTTTATTATCGGGGGGGAGCACAGATACGCAGTATTTT. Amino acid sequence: CASSLLSGGSTDTQYF.

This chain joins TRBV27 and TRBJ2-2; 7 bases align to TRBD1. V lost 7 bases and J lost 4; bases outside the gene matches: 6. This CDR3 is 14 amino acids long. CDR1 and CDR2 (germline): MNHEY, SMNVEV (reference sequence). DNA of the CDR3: TGTGCCAGCACGGGACAGACCCGCACCGGGGAGCTGTTTTTT. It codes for CASTGQTRTGELFF.

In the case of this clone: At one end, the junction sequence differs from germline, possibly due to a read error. The CDR3 protein is CASSLALGTSGKNEQYF. The CDR3 DNA reads TGTGCCAGCAGTTTAGCATTAGGGACTAGCGGGAAAAACGAGCAGTACTTC. The chain employs TRBV7-2 and TRBJ2-7, with 13 bases lining up with TRBD2. This CDR3 comprises 17 residues. Germline loops: CDR1 SGHTA, CDR2 FQGNSA. Full variable domain (outside the CDR3, taken from reference TRBV7-2 and TRBJ2-7): GAGVSQSPSNKVTEKGKDVELRCDPISGHTALYWYRQSLGQGLEFLIYFQGNSAPDKSGLPSDRFSAERTGGSVSTLTIQRTQQEDSAVYLCASSLALGTSGKNEQYFGPGTRLTVT.

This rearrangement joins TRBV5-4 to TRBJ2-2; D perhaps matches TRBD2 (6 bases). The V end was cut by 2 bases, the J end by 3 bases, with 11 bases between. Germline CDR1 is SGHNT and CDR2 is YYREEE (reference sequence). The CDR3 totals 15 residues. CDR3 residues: CASSFLGGYTGELFF. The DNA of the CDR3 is TGTGCCAGCAGCTTTTTGGGGGGTTACACCGGGGAGCTGTTTTTT.

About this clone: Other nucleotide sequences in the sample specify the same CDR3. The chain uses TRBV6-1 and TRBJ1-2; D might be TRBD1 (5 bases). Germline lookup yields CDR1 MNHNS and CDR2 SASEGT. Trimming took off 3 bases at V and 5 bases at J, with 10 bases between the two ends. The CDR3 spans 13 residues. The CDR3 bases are TGTGCCAGCAGTGATGGGGGTGGTTATGGCTACACCTTC. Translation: CASSDGGGYGYTF.

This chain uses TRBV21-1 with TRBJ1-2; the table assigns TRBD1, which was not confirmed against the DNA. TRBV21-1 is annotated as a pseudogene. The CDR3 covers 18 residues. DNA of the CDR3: TGTGCCAGCAGCACATCTATCGGGACAGGGGGCCTCCACTGGGGCTACACCTTC. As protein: CASSTSIGTGGLHWGYTF.

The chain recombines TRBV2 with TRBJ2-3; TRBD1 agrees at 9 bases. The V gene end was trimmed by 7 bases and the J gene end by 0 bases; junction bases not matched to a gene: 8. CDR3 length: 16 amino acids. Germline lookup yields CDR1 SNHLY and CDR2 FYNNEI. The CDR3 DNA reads TGTGCCAGCAAGGGACAGGGAAAGGGTAGCACAGATACGCAGTATTTT. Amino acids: CASKGQGKGSTDTQYF. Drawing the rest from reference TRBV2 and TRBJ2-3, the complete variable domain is EPEVTQTPSHQVTQMGQEVILRCVPISNHLYFYWYRQILGQKVEFLVSFYNNEISEKSEIFDDQFSVERPDGSNFTLKIRSTKLEDSAMYFCASKGQGKGSTDTQYFGPGTRLTVL.

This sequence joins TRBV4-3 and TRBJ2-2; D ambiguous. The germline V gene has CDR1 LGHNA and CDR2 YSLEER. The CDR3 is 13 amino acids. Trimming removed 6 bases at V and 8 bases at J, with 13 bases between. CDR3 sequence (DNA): TGCGCCAGCAGGAACCTGGGGTCGGGGGAGCTGTTTTTT. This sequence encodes CASRNLGSGELFF.

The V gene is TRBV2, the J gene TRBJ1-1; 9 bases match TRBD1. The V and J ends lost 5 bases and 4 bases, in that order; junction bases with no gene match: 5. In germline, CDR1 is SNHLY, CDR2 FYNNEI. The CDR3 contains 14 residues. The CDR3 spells CASSTGGSGTEAFF. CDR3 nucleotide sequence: TGTGCCAGCAGTACAGGGGGCTCAGGCACTGAAGCTTTCTTT.

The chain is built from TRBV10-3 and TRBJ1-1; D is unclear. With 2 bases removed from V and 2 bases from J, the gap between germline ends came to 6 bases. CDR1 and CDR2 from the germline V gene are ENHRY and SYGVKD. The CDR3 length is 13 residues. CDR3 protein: CAISELLNTEAFF. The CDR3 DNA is TGTGCCATCAGTGAGCTTCTCAACACTGAAGCTTTCTTT.

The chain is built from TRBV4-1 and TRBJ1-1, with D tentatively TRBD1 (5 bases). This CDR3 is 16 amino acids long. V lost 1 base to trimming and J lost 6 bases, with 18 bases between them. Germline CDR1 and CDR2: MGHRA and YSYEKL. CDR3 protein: CASSQGRSGAVAEAFF. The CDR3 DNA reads TGCGCCAGCAGCCAAGGTCGGTCCGGGGCGGTGGCTGAAGCTTTCTTT.

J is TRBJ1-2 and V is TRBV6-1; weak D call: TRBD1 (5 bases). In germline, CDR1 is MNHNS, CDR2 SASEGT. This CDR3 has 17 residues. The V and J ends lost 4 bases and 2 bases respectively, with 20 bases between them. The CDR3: CASSGLPVVGANYGYTF. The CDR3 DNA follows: TGTGCCAGCAGTGGTCTGCCGGTGGTAGGGGCGAACTATGGCTACACCTTC.

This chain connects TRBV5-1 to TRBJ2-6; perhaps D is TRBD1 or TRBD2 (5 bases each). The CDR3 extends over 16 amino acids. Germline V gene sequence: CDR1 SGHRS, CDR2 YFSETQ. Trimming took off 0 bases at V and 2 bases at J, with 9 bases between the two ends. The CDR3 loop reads CASSLDGGAGANVLTF. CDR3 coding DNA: TGCGCCAGCAGCTTGGATGGGGGTGCTGGGGCCAACGTCCTGACTTTC. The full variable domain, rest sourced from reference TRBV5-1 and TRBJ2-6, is KAGVTQTPRYLIKTRGQQVTLSCSPISGHRSVSWYQQTPGQGLQFLFEYFSETQRNKGNFPGRFSGRQFSNSRSEMNVSTLELGDSALYLCASSLDGGAGANVLTFGAGSRLTVL.

CDR3 DNA sequence: TGTGCCAGCAGCTTTGCGTCCGGCCTCTCAGGGGGGGAGCTGTTTTTT. Protein sequence: CASSFASGLSGGELFF. This sequence joins TRBV7-2 and TRBJ2-2, with a weak D call TRBD1 (5 bases). The V gene's germline CDR1 is SGHTA and CDR2 FQGNSA. The CDR3 extends over 16 amino acids. V lost 3 bases, J lost 8 bases, and 19 bases lay in between.